The 5 T cell receptor beta chains reported below all come from one sample, sequenced in a study of blood T cells in healthy people across ages. Alongside a J-beta primer mix, a sample-barcoded 5' primer served in a second PCR lasting 7 to 11 cycles. A single record per CDR3 protein comes from TCRdb applying MiXCR to the 5' RACE reads. In the table there are approximately 770,000 distinct CDR3 sequences, about three fifths of which are singletons. Specimen: blood. The receptor source for this set is a man aged 30 to 39 in good health.

This chain uses TRBV20-1 with TRBJ2-1; 8 bases line up with TRBD1. The CDR3 loop spans 16 amino acids. J lost 4 bases, V lost 2 bases, and 10 bases had no gene match. Germline CDR1 reads DFQATT; CDR2 reads SNEGSKA (reference sequence). CDR3 protein: CSARPPGQAFYNEQFF. The CDR3 coding sequence is TGCAGTGCTAGACCCCCGGGACAGGCATTTTACAATGAGCAGTTCTTC.

DNA for the CDR3: TGTGCCAGCAGTGAGGACAGGGAGGTTCGGTACTTC. This sequence encodes CASSEDREVRYF. The chain is built from TRBV2 and TRBJ2-7; TRBD1 matches 8 bases. The J segment lost 12 bases and the V segment lost 3 bases, leaving 7 bases of the junction unmatched. Germline CDR1 is SNHLY and CDR2 is FYNNEI. CDR3 length: 12 amino acids.

The chain is built from TRBV6-6 and TRBJ2-3; D is tentatively TRBD1 or TRBD2 (6 bases each). Between the trimmed V and J ends, which lost 7 bases and 0 bases, there was a span of 14 bases. The germline gives CDR1 MNHNY, CDR2 SVGAGI (reference sequence). CDR3 length: 15 amino acids. The CDR3: CASTYGGASTDTQYF. DNA of the CDR3: TGTGCCAGCACCTACGGGGGCGCTAGCACAGATACGCAGTATTTT.

The chain joins TRBV5-4 to TRBJ2-3; TRBD2 agrees at 9 bases. The CDR3 is 17 residues long. Trimming at V came to 4 bases and at J to 4 bases, leaving 13 bases not matched to a gene. Germline CDR1 and CDR2: SGHNT and YYREEE (reference sequence). The CDR3 protein is CASSRDTGLATPDTQYF. In DNA, the CDR3 is TGTGCCAGCAGCCGCGACACAGGACTAGCGACCCCAGATACGCAGTATTTT.

This chain joins TRBV11-2 and TRBJ2-3; D remains ambiguous. The V and J ends lost 5 bases and 2 bases respectively, with 11 bases between them. The CDR3 has 14 amino acids. In germline, CDR1 is SGHAT, CDR2 FQNNGV. The CDR3 coding sequence is TGTGCCAGCAGCAGAATTAGTCACACAGATACGCAGTATTTT. Protein product: CASSRISHTDTQYF.